This T cell receptor beta chain was documented in a study of Ad26.COV2.S vaccination and SARS-CoV-2 variants. Study-wide findings and caveats: From the TCR breadth and depth analyses, total T cell responses may have been underestimated.

The treatment: some 20 received Ad26.COV2.S at low or high dose, single or two shots; about 5 received placebo; per-sample allocation not given. Sampling happened 63 days after the first vaccine or placebo injection. Concerning this clone: Its matching antigen is unknown.

Clones were read by immunoSEQ multiplex PCR, and TCRdb kept only the in-frame ones, dropping some. The data hold under 550,000 clones, with around 87% observed a single time. The CDR3 covers 14 residues. Germline-derived CDR1 and CDR2 are MNHNY and SVGAGI (reference sequence). V lost 2 bases and J 4 bases, leaving 9 bases between the germline ends. This TCR was recovered from a person aged 18-65 years who received the Ad26.COV2.S COVID-19 vaccine or a placebo. This chain links TRBV6-6 with TRBJ1-3; D might be TRBD1 (6 bases). Sequences were derived from peripheral blood, sampled in a trial of Ad26.COV2.S vaccine versus placebo. The CDR3 coding sequence is TGTGCCAGCAGTTACGGAGACAGGGGAAACACCATATATTTT. Its translation: CASSYGDRGNTIYF.